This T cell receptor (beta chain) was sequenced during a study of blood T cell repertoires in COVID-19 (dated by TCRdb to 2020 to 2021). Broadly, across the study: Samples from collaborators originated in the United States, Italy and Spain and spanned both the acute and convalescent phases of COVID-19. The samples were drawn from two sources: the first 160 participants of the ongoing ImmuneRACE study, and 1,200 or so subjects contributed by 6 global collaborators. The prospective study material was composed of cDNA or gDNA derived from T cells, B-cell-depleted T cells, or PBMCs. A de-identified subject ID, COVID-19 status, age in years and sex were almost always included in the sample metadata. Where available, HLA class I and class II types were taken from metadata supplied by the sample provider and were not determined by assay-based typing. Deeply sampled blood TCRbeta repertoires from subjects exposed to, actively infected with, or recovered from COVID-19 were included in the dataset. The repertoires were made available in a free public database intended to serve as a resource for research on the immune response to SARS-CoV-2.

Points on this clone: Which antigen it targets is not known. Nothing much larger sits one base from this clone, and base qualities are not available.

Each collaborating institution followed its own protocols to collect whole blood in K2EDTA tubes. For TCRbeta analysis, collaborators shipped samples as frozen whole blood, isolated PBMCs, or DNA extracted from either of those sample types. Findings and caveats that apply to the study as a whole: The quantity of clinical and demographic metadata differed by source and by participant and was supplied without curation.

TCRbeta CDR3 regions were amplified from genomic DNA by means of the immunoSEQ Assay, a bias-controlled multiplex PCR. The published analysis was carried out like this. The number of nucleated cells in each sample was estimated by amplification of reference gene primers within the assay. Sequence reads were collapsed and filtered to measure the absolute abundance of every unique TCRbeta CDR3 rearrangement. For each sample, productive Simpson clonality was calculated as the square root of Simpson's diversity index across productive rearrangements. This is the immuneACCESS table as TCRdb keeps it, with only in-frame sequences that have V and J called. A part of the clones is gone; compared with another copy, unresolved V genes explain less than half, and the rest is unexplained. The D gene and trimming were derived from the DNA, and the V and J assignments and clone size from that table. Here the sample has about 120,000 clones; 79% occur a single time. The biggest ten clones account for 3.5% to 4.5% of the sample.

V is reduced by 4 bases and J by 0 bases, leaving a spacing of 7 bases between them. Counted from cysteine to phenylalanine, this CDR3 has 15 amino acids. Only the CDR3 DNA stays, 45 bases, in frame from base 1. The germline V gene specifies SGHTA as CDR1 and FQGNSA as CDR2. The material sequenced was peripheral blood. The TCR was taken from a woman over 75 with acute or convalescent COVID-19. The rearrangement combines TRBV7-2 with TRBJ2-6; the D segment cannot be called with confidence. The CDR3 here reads CASSSQISGANVLTF. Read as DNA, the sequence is TGTGCCAGCAGCTCACAGATCTCTGGGGCCAACGTCCTGACTTTC.